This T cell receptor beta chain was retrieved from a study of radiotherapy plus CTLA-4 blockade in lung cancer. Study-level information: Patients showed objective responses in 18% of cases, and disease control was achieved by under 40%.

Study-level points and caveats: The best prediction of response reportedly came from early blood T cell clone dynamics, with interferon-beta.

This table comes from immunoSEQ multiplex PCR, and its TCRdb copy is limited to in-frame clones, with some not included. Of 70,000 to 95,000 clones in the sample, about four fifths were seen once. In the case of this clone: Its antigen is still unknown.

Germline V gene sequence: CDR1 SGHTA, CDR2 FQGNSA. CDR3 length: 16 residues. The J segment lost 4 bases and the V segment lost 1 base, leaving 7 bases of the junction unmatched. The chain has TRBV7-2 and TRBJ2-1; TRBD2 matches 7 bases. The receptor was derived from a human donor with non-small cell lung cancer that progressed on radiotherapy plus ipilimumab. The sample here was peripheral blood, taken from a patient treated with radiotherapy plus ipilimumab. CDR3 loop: CASSLVGEGTYNEQFF. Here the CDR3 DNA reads TGTGCCAGCAGCTTAGTGGGGGAGGGTACTTACAATGAGCAGTTCTTC.